This passage covers 7 T cell receptor beta chains from one sample sequenced in a study of cytomegalovirus exposure and HLA in healthy donors. Data came from immunoSEQ multiplex PCR; TCRdb stores just in-frame clones and leaves some out. Of 150,000 to 200,000 clones listed, nearly 90% are singletons. The sequenced sample consisted of PBMCs. These receptors were collected from a man in his late teens or twenties in good health and CMV-seropositive.

The rearrangement joins TRBV15 to TRBJ2-7; no clear D. V lost 0 bases, J lost 2 bases, and 11 bases lay in between. Germline-derived CDR1 and CDR2 are LNHNV and YYDKDF (reference sequence). The CDR3 totals 15 residues. The DNA for the CDR3 is TGTGCCACCAGCAGAGACGGAGAACCTACCTACGAGCAGTACTTC. It codes for CATSRDGEPTYEQYF.

The chain is built from TRBV6-1 and TRBJ2-2, with 8 nucleotides matching TRBD1. J was trimmed by 5 bases and V by 4 bases; bases with no gene match: 12. Looked up from germline, CDR1 is MNHNS and CDR2 is SASEGT. This CDR3 is 17 amino acids long. CDR3 sequence reads: CASSGEARTGWTGELFF. The CDR3 DNA reads as TGTGCCAGCAGTGGTGAAGCCAGGACAGGGTGGACCGGGGAGCTGTTTTTT.

The gene calls are TRBV7-9 and TRBJ2-7; 11 bases fit TRBD2. The germline V gene has CDR1 SEHNR and CDR2 FQNEAQ (reference sequence). J was trimmed by 7 bases and V by 3 bases; bases with no gene match: 2. The CDR3 is made up of 13 amino acids. CDR3 sequence: CASSFSGRGEQYF. The DNA of the CDR3 is TGTGCCAGCAGCTTTAGCGGGAGGGGGGAGCAGTACTTC. The full variable domain, completed using reference TRBV7-9 and TRBJ2-7, is DTGVSQNPRHKITKRGQNVTFRCDPISEHNRLYWYRQTLGQGPEFLTYFQNEAQLEKSRLLSDRFSAERPKGSFSTLEIQRTEQGDSAMYLCASSFSGRGEQYFGPGTRLTVT.

This sequence joins TRBV27 and TRBJ1-4, with D tentatively TRBD1 (5 bases). The CDR3 consists of 16 residues. Trimming pared 0 bases from V and 0 bases from J, leaving 8 bases between. Germline CDR1 reads MNHEY; CDR2 reads SMNVEV (reference sequence). CDR3: CASSLSGGATNEKLFF. The CDR3 nucleotides read TGTGCCAGCAGTTTATCCGGGGGAGCAACTAATGAAAAACTGTTTTTT.

The chain combines TRBV12-1 with TRBJ2-7; the listed D gene, TRBD1, was not tested against the DNA. TRBV12-1 corresponds to a pseudogene. The length of the CDR3 is 21 residues. CDR3 sequence reads: CASSSAKRGQGKGDETYEQYF. The CDR3, as DNA: TGTGCCAGCAGCTCAGCGAAACGGGGACAGGGGAAGGGAGACGAAACCTACGAGCAGTACTTC.

This clone was counted a few times. The chain employs TRBV5-1 and TRBJ2-7; 10 nucleotides align to TRBD1. The CDR3 length is 14 residues. Unmatched junction bases numbered 3, after V lost 4 bases and J lost 2 bases. Germline CDR1 reads SGHRS; CDR2 reads YFSETQ. CDR3 protein: CASSPGTGAYEQYF. The CDR3 nucleotides read TGCGCCAGCAGCCCCGGGACAGGGGCCTACGAGCAGTACTTC.

CDR3 in DNA: TGTGCCAGCAGTTACACTGAGGGGGCCAGGGTGAGCTACACCTTC. Translation: CASSYTEGARVSYTF. V gene TRBV6-5 combines with J gene TRBJ1-2, with 7 bases that match TRBD1. Trimming at V came to 2 bases and at J to 9 bases, leaving 12 bases not matched to a gene. The CDR3 loop spans 15 amino acids. Germline values: CDR1 MNHEY, CDR2 SVGAGI.